This note documents a single T cell receptor (beta chain) sequence. Participants' reported clinical history set cohort assignment. The recovered donors of Cohort 3 showed two negative PCRs, clearance, or symptom resolution. The germline V and J ends were trimmed by 3 bases and 4 bases, with 17 bases remaining between them. CDR1 is SGHRS, CDR2 YFSETQ, per germline. The CDR3 contains 17 residues. This record comes from a study of blood T cell repertoires in COVID-19. About the research overall: Specimens from acute and convalescent COVID-19 originated in the United States, Italy and Spain. Nucleic acid was either cDNA or gDNA, and it came from T cells, B-cell-depleted T cells, or PBMCs.

Method: immunoSEQ multiplex PCR; TCRdb's copy keeps in-frame clones and lacks some. The table shows over 250,000 clones, with around 89% occurring only once. Sequencing was carried out using PBMCs or T cells enriched from blood (not recorded which). The source is a man between 40 and 49 years old who had recovered from COVID-19. This rearrangement joins TRBV5-1 to TRBJ1-6, with D perhaps TRBD1 (6 bases). The DNA of the CDR3 is TGCGCCAGCAGCTCGATGACAGGTGCCCCTTATAATTCACCCCTCCACTTT. Translation gives CASSSMTGAPYNSPLHF.